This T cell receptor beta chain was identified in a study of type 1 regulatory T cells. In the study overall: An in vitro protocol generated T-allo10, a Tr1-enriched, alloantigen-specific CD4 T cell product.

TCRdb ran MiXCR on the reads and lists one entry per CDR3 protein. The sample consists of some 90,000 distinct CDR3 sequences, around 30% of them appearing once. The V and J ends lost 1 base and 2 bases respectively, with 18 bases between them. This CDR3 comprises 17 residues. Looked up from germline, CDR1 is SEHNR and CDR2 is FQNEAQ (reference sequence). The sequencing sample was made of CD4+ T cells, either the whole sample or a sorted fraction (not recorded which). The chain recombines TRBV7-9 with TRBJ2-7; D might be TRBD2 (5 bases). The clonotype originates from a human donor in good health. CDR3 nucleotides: TGTGCCAGCAGCTTAGGAGGTTCCAGCGGCCTGACCTACGAGCAGTACTTC. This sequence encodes CASSLGGSSGLTYEQYF.